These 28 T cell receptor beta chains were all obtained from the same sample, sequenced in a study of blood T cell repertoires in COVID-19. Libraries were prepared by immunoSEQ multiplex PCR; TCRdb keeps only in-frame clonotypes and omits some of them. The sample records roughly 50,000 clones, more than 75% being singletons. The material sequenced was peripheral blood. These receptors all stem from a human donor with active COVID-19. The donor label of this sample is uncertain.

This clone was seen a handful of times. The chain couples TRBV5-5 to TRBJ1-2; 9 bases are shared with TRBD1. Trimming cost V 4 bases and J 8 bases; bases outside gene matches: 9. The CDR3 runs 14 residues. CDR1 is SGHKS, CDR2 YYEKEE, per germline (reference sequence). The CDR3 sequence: CASSVRTGVVGYTF. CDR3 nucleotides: TGTGCCAGCAGCGTAAGGACAGGGGTGGTCGGCTACACCTTC.

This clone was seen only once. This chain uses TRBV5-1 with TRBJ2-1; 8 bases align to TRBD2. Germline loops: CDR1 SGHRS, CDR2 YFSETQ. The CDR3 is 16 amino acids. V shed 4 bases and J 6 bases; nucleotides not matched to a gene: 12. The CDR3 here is CASSLPTGGGPNEQFF. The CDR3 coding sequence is TGCGCCAGCAGCCTACCGACAGGCGGGGGGCCCAATGAGCAGTTCTTC.

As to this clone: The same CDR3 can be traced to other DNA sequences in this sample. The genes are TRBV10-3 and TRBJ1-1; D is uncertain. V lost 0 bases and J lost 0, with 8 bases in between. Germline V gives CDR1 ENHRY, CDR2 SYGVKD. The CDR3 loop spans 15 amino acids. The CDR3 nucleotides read TGTGCCATCAGTGAGTCCCAGGATTTGAACACTGAAGCTTTCTTT. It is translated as CAISESQDLNTEAFF.

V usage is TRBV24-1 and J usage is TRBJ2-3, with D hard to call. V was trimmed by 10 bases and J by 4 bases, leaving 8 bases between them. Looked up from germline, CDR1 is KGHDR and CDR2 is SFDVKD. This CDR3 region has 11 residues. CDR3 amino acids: CATRDADTQYF. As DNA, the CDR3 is TGTGCCACTCGAGATGCAGATACGCAGTATTTT.

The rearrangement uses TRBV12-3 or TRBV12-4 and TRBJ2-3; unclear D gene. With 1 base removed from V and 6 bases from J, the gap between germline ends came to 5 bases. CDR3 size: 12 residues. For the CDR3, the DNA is TGTGCCAGCAGTTTAGAAGCGGATACGCAGTATTTT. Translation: CASSLEADTQYF.

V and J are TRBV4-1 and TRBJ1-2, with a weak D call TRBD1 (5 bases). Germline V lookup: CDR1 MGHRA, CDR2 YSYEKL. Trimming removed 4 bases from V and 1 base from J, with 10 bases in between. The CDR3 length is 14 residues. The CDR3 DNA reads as TGCGCCAGCAGCCCCACAGGAGTTAACTATGGCTACACCTTC. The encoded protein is CASSPTGVNYGYTF.

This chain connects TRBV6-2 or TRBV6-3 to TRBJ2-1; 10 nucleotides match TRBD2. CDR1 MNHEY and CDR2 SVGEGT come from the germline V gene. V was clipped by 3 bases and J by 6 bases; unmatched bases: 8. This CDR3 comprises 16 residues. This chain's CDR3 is CASSYSAGGRVNEQFF. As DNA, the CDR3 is TGTGCCAGCAGTTATTCAGCGGGGGGGCGGGTCAATGAGCAGTTCTTC.

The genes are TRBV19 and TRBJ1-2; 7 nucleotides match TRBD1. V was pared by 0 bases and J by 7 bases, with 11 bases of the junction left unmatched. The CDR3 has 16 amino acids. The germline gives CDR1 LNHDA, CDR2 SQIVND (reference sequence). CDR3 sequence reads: CASSIDLSATGFGYTF. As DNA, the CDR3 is TGTGCCAGTAGTATAGATCTATCTGCGACAGGGTTTGGCTACACCTTC.

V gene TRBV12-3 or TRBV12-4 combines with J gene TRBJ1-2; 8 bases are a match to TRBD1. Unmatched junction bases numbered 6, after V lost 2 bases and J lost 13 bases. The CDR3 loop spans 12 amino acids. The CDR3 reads CASSLLQGACTF. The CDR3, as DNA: TGTGCCAGCAGTTTACTCCAGGGGGCTTGCACCTTC.

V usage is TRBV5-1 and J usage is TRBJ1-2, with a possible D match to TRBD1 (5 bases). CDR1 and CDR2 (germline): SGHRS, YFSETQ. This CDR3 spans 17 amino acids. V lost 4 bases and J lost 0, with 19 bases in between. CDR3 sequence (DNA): TGCGCCAGCAGCCCCCGACAGATTCCAGTTCCTAACTATGGCTACACCTTC. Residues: CASSPRQIPVPNYGYTF.

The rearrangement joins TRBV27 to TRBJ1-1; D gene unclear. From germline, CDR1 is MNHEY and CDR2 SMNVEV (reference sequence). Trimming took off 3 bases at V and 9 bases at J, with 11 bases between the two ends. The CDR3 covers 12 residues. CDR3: CASSFIEGQAFF. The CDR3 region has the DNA TGTGCCAGCAGTTTTATCGAGGGCCAAGCTTTCTTT.

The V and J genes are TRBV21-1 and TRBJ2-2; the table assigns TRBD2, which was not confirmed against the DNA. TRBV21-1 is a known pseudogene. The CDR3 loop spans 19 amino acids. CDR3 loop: CASQSNPPTSGSCTGELFF. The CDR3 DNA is TGTGCCAGCCAGAGCAACCCTCCGACTAGCGGGAGTTGCACCGGGGAGCTGTTTTTT.

Here the CDR3 DNA reads TGTGCCAGCAGCCCCTTCGGGACAGGGGGCTTTGGGCTGTTTTTT. It encodes CASSPFGTGGFGLFF. The J gene is TRBJ2-2, the V gene TRBV7-9; 12 bases are shared with TRBD1. The V and J ends lost 5 bases and 13 bases, in that order; junction bases with no gene match: 11. The CDR3 has 15 residues. CDR1 and CDR2 (germline): SEHNR, FQNEAQ (reference sequence).

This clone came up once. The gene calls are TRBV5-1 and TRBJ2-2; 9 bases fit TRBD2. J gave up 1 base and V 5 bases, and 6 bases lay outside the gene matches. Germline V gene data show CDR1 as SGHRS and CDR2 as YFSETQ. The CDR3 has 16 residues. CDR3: CASRREGTVNTGELFF. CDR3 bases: TGCGCCAGCAGGCGGGAGGGGACAGTGAACACCGGGGAGCTGTTTTTT.

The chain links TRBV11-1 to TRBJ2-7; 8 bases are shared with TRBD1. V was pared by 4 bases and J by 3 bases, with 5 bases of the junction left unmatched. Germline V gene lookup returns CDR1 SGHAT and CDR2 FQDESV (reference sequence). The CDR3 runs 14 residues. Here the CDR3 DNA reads TGTGCCAGCAGCTGGGGACAGGAGTACTACGAGCAGTACTTC. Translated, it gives CASSWGQEYYEQYF.

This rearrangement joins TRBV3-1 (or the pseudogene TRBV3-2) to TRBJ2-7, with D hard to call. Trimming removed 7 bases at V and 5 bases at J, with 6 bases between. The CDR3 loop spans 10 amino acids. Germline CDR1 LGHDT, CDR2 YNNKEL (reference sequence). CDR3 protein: CASTLDEQYF. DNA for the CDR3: TGTGCCAGCACCCTCGACGAGCAGTACTTC.

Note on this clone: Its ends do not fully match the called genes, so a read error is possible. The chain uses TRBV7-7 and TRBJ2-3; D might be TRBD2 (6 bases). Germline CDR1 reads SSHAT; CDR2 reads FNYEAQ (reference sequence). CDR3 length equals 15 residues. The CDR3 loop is CASSPGVGSTDTQYF. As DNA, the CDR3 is TGTGCTAGCAGCCCGGGGGTGGGTAGCACAGATACGCAGTATTTT.

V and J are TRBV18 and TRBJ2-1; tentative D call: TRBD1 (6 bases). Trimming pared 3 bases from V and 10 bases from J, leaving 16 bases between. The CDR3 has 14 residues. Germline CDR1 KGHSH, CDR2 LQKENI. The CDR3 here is CASSPPNSGTEQFF. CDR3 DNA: TGTGCCAGCTCACCGCCTAACTCCGGGACAGAGCAGTTCTTC.

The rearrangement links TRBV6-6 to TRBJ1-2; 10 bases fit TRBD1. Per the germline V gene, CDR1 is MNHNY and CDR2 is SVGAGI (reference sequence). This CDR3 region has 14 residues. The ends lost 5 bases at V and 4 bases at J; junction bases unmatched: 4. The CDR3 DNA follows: TGTGCCAGCAGTCCGGGACAGGGGTCCTATGGCTACACCTTC. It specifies CASSPGQGSYGYTF.

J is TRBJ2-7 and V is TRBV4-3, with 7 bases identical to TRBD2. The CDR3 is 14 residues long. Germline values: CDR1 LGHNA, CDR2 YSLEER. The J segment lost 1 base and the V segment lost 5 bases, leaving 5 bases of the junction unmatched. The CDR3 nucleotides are TGCGCCAGCAGCGTGGCTAGCGGATCCTACGAGCAGTACTTC. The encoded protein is CASSVASGSYEQYF.

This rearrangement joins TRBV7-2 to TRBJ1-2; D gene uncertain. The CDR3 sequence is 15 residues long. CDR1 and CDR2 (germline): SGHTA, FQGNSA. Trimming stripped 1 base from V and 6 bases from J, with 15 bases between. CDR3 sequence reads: CASSLVISGFDGYTF. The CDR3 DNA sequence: TGTGCCAGCAGCTTAGTCATCTCAGGCTTCGATGGCTACACCTTC. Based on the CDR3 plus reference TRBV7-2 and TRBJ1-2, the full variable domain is GAGVSQSPSNKVTEKGKDVELRCDPISGHTALYWYRQSLGQGLEFLIYFQGNSAPDKSGLPSDRFSAERTGGSVSTLTIQRTQQEDSAVYLCASSLVISGFDGYTFGSGTRLTVV.

The CDR3 sequence: CASSIAGGNTIYF. CDR3 in DNA: TGTGCCAGTAGTATCGCGGGCGGAAACACCATATATTTT. The chain recombines TRBV19 with TRBJ1-3; D is ambiguous. This CDR3 is 13 amino acids long. Germline CDR1 LNHDA, CDR2 SQIVND (reference sequence). Trimming left V 3 bases short and J 4 bases short, with 7 bases between.

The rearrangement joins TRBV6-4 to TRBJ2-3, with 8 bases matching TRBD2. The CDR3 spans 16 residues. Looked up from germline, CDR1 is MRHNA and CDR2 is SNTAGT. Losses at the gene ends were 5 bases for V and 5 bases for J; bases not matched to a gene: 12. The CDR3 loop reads CASSQQPGLGRDTQYF. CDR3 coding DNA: TGTGCCAGCAGTCAACAGCCGGGACTAGGACGAGATACGCAGTATTTT.

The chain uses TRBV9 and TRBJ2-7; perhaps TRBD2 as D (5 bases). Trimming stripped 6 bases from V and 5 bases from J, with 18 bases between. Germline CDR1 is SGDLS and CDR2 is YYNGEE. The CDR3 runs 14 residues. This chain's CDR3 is CASNRGNPGDEQYF. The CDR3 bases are TGTGCCAGCAACCGGGGAAACCCTGGCGACGAGCAGTACTTC.

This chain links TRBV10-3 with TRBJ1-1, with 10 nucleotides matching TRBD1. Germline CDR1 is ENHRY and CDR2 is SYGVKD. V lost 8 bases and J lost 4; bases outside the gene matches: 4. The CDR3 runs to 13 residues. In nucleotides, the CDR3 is TGTGCCATCTGGGACAGGGGCTCCACTGAAGCTTTCTTT. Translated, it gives CAIWDRGSTEAFF.

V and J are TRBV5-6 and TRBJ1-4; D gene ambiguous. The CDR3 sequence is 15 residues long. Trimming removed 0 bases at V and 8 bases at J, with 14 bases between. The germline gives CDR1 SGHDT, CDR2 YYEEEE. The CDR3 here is CASSLVQALGEKLFF. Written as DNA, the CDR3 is TGTGCCAGCAGCTTGGTTCAAGCCCTAGGAGAAAAACTGTTTTTT.

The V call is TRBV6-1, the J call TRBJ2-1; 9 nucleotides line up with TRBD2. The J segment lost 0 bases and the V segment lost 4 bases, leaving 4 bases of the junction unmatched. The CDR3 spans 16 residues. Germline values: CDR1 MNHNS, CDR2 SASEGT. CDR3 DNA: TGTGCCAGCAGTGGGGCGGGGGGGAGCTCCTACAATGAGCAGTTCTTC. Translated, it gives CASSGAGGSSYNEQFF.

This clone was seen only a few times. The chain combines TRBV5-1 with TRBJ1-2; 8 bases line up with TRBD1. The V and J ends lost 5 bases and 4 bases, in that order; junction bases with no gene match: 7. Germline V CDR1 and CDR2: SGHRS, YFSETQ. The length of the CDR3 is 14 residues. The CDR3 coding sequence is TGCGCCAGCAGAGACGGGACAGGTCCCTATGGCTACACCTTC. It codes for CASRDGTGPYGYTF. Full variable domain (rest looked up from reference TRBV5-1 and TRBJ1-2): KAGVTQTPRYLIKTRGQQVTLSCSPISGHRSVSWYQQTPGQGLQFLFEYFSETQRNKGNFPGRFSGRQFSNSRSEMNVSTLELGDSALYLCASRDGTGPYGYTFGSGTRLTVV.